These 21 T cell receptor beta chains originate from one sample sequenced in a study of CD8 T cells in ankylosing spondylitis. Overall study results and limits: Blood of patients with ankylosing spondylitis appeared to be characterized by a TCR beta motif of several highly homologous variants.

These TCRs are of unknown antigen specificity. In TCRdb, the 5' RACE reads were re-called with MiXCR into one record per CDR3 protein. The sample contains about 540,000 distinct CDR3 sequences, over 9.5% of which appear only once. The sample comprised blood, either unsorted or a sorted T cell fraction (not recorded which). The receptor set was obtained from a male donor with ankylosing spondylitis.

The chain recombines TRBV7-9 with TRBJ1-2, with TRBD1 identical over 8 bases. The length of the CDR3 is 15 residues. V gave up 2 bases and J gave up 0 bases; unmatched junction bases: 2. CDR1 is SEHNR and CDR2 is FQNEAQ in the germline V gene (reference sequence). The CDR3 sequence: CASSLSDRANYGYTF. The CDR3 bases are TGTGCCAGCAGCTTATCGGACAGGGCTAACTATGGCTACACCTTC. The complete variable domain, with remaining parts taken from reference TRBV7-9 and TRBJ1-2, reads DTGVSQNPRHKITKRGQNVTFRCDPISEHNRLYWYRQTLGQGPEFLTYFQNEAQLEKSRLLSDRFSAERPKGSFSTLEIQRTEQGDSAMYLCASSLSDRANYGYTFGSGTRLTVV.

This clonotype showed up just a few times. This chain connects TRBV12-3 or TRBV12-4 to TRBJ2-3; D remains ambiguous. Trimming left V 1 base short and J 2 bases short, with 10 bases between. The CDR3 is made up of 15 amino acids. The CDR3 spells CASSLGQPPTDTQYF. The CDR3 DNA sequence: TGTGCCAGCAGTTTAGGGCAGCCCCCCACAGATACGCAGTATTTT.

This chain links TRBV7-2 with TRBJ1-1; maybe TRBD1 (5 bases). This CDR3 has 15 amino acids. Per germline, CDR1 SGHTA and CDR2 FQGNSA. Trimming removed 5 bases from V and 1 base from J, with 14 bases in between. CDR3 in amino acids: CASSLHQGENTEAFF. The DNA for the CDR3 is TGTGCCAGCAGCCTCCACCAGGGAGAGAACACTGAAGCTTTCTTT.

The CDR3 here is CSARETPNQPQHF. In nucleotides, the CDR3 is TGCAGTGCTAGGGAGACACCCAATCAGCCCCAGCATTTT. This rearrangement joins TRBV20-1 to TRBJ1-5; no firm D call. Germline V lookup: CDR1 DFQATT, CDR2 SNEGSKA (reference sequence). Deletions cut 3 bases from V and 3 bases from J, with 9 bases between. This CDR3 region has 13 residues.

This clonotype came up a few times. This rearrangement joins TRBV28 to TRBJ2-5; either TRBD1 or TRBD2 may supply D (5 bases each). Trimming took 3 bases from V and 5 from J, leaving 19 bases between them. Per the germline V gene, CDR1 is MDHEN and CDR2 is SYDVKM. The CDR3 runs to 16 residues. CDR3 in DNA: TGTGCCAGCAGTTTGCCCGGGGCGCCGGGCCTTGAGACCCAGTACTTC. It codes for CASSLPGAPGLETQYF.

There are a few counts of this clonotype. This chain uses TRBV20-1 with TRBJ2-2; TRBD2 matches at 10 bases. The germline V gene has CDR1 DFQATT and CDR2 SNEGSKA (reference sequence). This CDR3 comprises 16 residues. The V gene end was trimmed by 2 bases and the J gene end by 4 bases; junction bases not matched to a gene: 7. CDR3 DNA sequence: TGCAGTGCTAGATTCAGCGGGAGGGCCGGCACCGGGGAGCTGTTTTTT. It encodes CSARFSGRAGTGELFF.

This clonotype has more than one count but fewer than ten. The chain employs TRBV5-1 and TRBJ2-7, with 7 bases aligning to TRBD2. With 0 bases clipped from V and 4 bases from J, the junction kept 7 bases outside the gene matches. The length of the CDR3 is 15 residues. Germline V gene sequence: CDR1 SGHRS, CDR2 YFSETQ. The chain's CDR3 is CASSLEGGSSYEQYV. The CDR3 DNA follows: TGCGCCAGCAGCTTGGAGGGAGGGTCGTCATACGAGCAGTACGTC.

This clonotype has just a few counts. The chain carries TRBV7-2 and TRBJ2-3; D unclear. The V end was cut by 5 bases, the J end by 0 bases, with 15 bases between. Germline-derived CDR1 and CDR2 are SGHTA and FQGNSA. The CDR3 consists of 16 residues. This CDR3 is CASSPGYGSSTDTQYF. The CDR3 bases are TGTGCCAGCAGCCCCGGGTACGGTTCTAGCACAGATACGCAGTATTTT.

This clonotype has only a few counts. This sequence joins TRBV5-1 and TRBJ2-4; no clear D. The V and J ends lost 0 bases and 5 bases respectively, with 9 bases between them. Germline assignment: CDR1 SGHRS and CDR2 YFSETQ. The CDR3 spans 14 residues. In DNA, the CDR3 is TGCGCCAGCAGCTTGGAGGACGGAGAAAACATTCAGTACTTC. It yields the protein CASSLEDGENIQYF.

This clonotype was detected many times. The chain employs TRBV5-1 and TRBJ2-5; 7 nucleotides line up with TRBD2. The J segment lost 0 bases and the V segment lost 3 bases, leaving 2 bases of the junction unmatched. Per germline, CDR1 SGHRS and CDR2 YFSETQ. The CDR3 consists of 14 residues. The CDR3 protein is CASSWGGYQETQYF. CDR3 coding DNA: TGCGCCAGCAGCTGGGGGGGGTACCAAGAGACCCAGTACTTC.

This clonotype has only a few counts. J is TRBJ2-5 and V is TRBV20-1, with a tentative D call TRBD2 (5 bases). Deletions cut 0 bases from V and 5 bases from J, with 13 bases between. This CDR3 spans 14 amino acids. CDR1 and CDR2 from the germline V gene are DFQATT and SNEGSKA (reference sequence). CDR3 sequence reads: CSARDEGFQETQYF. DNA for the CDR3: TGCAGTGCTAGAGATGAGGGATTTCAGGAGACCCAGTACTTC.

The chain recombines TRBV9 with TRBJ2-5, with 13 bases that match TRBD2. The V gene end was trimmed by 1 base and the J gene end by 0 bases; junction bases not matched to a gene: 6. The CDR3 has 18 amino acids. Germline V lookup: CDR1 SGDLS, CDR2 YYNGEE. In DNA form, the CDR3 reads TGTGCCAGCAGCGTAAAGGGACTAGCGGGAAGATACCAAGAGACCCAGTACTTC. Amino acid sequence: CASSVKGLAGRYQETQYF.

J is TRBJ2-5 and V is TRBV10-1; 11 bases agree with TRBD2. Per germline, CDR1 WNHNN and CDR2 SYGVQD (reference sequence). This CDR3 is 16 amino acids long. The junction had 10 bases not matched to a gene; V was cut back by 6 bases and J by 4 bases. This chain's CDR3 is CASSRSGLAGGETQYF. The CDR3, as DNA: TGCGCCAGCAGCCGCTCGGGGCTAGCGGGAGGAGAGACCCAGTACTTC.

This clonotype was found many times. The gene calls are TRBV5-1 and TRBJ1-1, with D unresolved. Germline V lookup: CDR1 SGHRS, CDR2 YFSETQ. This CDR3 is built from 16 residues. V lost 2 bases, J lost 0 bases, and 14 bases lay in between. The CDR3 bases are TGCGCCAGCAGCTTCAGGAACCGGGATTTGAACACTGAAGCTTTCTTT. This translates into CASSFRNRDLNTEAFF.

In its sample, this clonotype was seen many times. The chain recombines TRBV4-1 with TRBJ2-4; D is possibly TRBD1 (6 bases). The CDR3 contains 15 residues. Per germline, CDR1 MGHRA and CDR2 YSYEKL. V was clipped by 0 bases and J by 7 bases, with 13 bases between them. The CDR3 region has the DNA TGCGCCAGCAGCCAAGATGGGTTGGGGGCGAACATTCAGTACTTC. Residues: CASSQDGLGANIQYF.

V is TRBV5-1 and J is TRBJ2-3, with 10 bases that match TRBD2. CDR3 length equals 16 residues. Germline V lookup: CDR1 SGHRS, CDR2 YFSETQ. V lost 5 bases and J lost 3; bases outside the gene matches: 9. CDR3 in amino acids: CASRGTSDQRTDTQYF. The DNA of the CDR3 is TGCGCCAGCAGAGGGACTAGCGACCAGAGGACAGATACGCAGTATTTT.

The sample holds many counts of this clonotype. The gene calls are TRBV5-1 and TRBJ2-1, with a tentative D call TRBD2 (5 bases). Germline V gene lookup returns CDR1 SGHRS and CDR2 YFSETQ. The CDR3 is 12 amino acids. The V end was cut by 4 bases, the J end by 7 bases, with 9 bases between. CDR3 in amino acids: CASSPDWNEQFF. CDR3 DNA: TGCGCCAGCAGCCCGGACTGGAATGAGCAGTTCTTC.

This clonotype has more than one count but fewer than ten. The V gene is TRBV3-1, the J gene TRBJ2-5; TRBD2 matches at 7 bases. The CDR3 spans 13 residues. In germline, CDR1 is LGHDT, CDR2 YNNKEL (reference sequence). Trimming cost V 6 bases and J 4 bases; bases outside gene matches: 5. CDR3: CASSRAGRETQYF. CDR3 DNA: TGTGCCAGCAGTCGAGCGGGGAGAGAGACCCAGTACTTC.

Only a few counts were recorded for this clonotype. The chain combines TRBV27 with TRBJ1-5, with TRBD1 identical over 8 bases. This CDR3 spans 16 amino acids. From germline, CDR1 is MNHEY and CDR2 SMNVEV (reference sequence). The V gene end was trimmed by 4 bases and the J gene end by 5 bases; junction bases not matched to a gene: 10. Written as DNA, the CDR3 is TGTGCCAGCAGTTCGGGGTGGACAGGGAGAGATCAGCCCCAGCATTTT. This codes for CASSSGWTGRDQPQHF.

The chain recombines TRBV20-1 with TRBJ2-7; D possibly corresponds to TRBD2 (5 bases). Between the trimmed V and J ends, which lost 3 bases and 4 bases, there was a span of 10 bases. The CDR3 loop spans 12 amino acids. Germline V CDR1 and CDR2: DFQATT, SNEGSKA (reference sequence). CDR3 sequence (DNA): TGCAGTGCTAGCCGGGAAAGGTACGAGCAGTACTTC. Amino acids: CSASRERYEQYF.

In this sample, this clonotype turned up many times. The rearrangement links TRBV4-1 to TRBJ1-2; no definite D call. The CDR3 has 13 amino acids. Germline V lookup: CDR1 MGHRA, CDR2 YSYEKL. Trimming took off 3 bases at V and 8 bases at J, with 13 bases between the two ends. CDR3 DNA sequence: TGCGCCAGCAGCCACGTTCGCCGGCCGGGCTACACCTTC. This codes for CASSHVRRPGYTF.